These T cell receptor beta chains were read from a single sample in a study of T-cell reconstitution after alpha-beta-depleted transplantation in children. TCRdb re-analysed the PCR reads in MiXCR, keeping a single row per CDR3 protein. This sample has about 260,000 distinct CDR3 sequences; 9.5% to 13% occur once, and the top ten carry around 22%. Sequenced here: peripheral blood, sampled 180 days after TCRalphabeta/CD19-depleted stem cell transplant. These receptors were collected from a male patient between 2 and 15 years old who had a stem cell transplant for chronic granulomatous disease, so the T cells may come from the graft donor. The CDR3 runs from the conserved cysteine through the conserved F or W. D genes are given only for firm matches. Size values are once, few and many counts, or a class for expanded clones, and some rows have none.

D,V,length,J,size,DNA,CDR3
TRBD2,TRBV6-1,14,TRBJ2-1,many,TGTGCCAGCAATGGCGGGAGCTCCTACAATGAGCAGTTCTTC,CASNGGSSYNEQFF
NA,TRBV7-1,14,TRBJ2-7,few,TGTGCCAGCAGTTCAGGGCTCCCCTCCTACGAGCAGTACTTC,CASSSGLPSYEQYF
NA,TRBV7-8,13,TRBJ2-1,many,TGTGCCAGCACCCCAGGCAGTTACAATGAGCAGTTCTTC,CASTPGSYNEQFF
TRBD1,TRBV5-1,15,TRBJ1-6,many,TGCGCCAGCAGCTCCGTCACAGGGGGAAATTCACCCCTCCACTTT,CASSSVTGGNSPLHF
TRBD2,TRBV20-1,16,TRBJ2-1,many,TGCAGTGCTAGGTTCCGAGCGGGAGGATCTTACAATGAGCAGTTCTTC,CSARFRAGGSYNEQFF
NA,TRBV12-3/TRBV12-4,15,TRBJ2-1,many,TGTGCCAGCAGTGTACAGGGACGCTCCTACAATGAGCAGTTCTTC,CASSVQGRSYNEQFF
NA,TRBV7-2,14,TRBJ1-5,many,TGTGCCAGCACCGCCGGGACAAGCAATCAGCCCCAGCATTTT,CASTAGTSNQPQHF
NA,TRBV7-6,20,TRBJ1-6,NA,TGTGCCAGCAGCTTAAAAACGGGAGGGCGGCAGAGCTCCTATAATTCACCCCTCCACTTT,CASSLKTGGRQSSYNSPLHF
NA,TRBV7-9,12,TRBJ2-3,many,TGTGCCAGCAGCTTCACGGGGGATACGCAGTATTTT,CASSFTGDTQYF
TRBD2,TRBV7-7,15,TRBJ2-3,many,TGTGCTAGCAGCCTGGGACTAGCAATGGCAGATACGCAGTATTTT,CASSLGLAMADTQYF
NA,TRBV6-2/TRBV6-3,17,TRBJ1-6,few,TGTGCCAGCAGTTACTTACGCCCAGGGGCCGGTTATTCACCCCTCCACTTT,CASSYLRPGAGYSPLHF
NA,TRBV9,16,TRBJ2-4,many,TGTGCCAGCAGTGATACAGGGCCCGGGGCCAAAAACATTCAGTACTTC,CASSDTGPGAKNIQYF
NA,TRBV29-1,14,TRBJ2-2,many,TGCAGCGTTGGGGTTTTAGCGGCTACCGGGGAGCTGTTTTTT,CSVGVLAATGELFF
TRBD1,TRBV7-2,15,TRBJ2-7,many,TGTGCCAGCAGCCCCGGGCATATGACAGGGGACGAGCAGTACTTC,CASSPGHMTGDEQYF
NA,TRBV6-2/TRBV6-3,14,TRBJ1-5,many,TGTGCCAGCACCCTGGGGGGGCGTATTCAGCCCCAGCATTTT,CASTLGGRIQPQHF
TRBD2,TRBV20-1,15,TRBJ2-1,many,TGCAGTGCTAGATCCAGCGGGAGGTCCTACAATGAGCAGTTCTTC,CSARSSGRSYNEQFF
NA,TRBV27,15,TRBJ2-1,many,TGTGCCAGCAGCACGGGACACCTACTGTACAATGAGCAGTTCTTC,CASSTGHLLYNEQFF
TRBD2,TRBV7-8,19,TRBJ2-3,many,TGTGCCAGCAGCCCTAGTAGCGTACTAGCGGGGGTTCTCGCAGATACGCAGTATTTT,CASSPSSVLAGVLADTQYF
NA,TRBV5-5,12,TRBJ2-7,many,TGTGCCAGCAGCCCCAAGGGGGGCGAGCAGTACTTC,CASSPKGGEQYF
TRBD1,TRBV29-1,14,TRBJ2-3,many,TGCAGCGTTGGCCGGGACAGTCGTTTGTATACGCAGTATTTT,CSVGRDSRLYTQYF
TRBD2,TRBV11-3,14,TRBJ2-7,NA,TGTGCCAGCAGCCATAGCGGGGGAACCTACGAGCAGTACTTC,CASSHSGGTYEQYF
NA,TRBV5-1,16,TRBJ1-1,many,TGCGCCAGCAGCTTGTCCCTGGACACGTTATCTACTGAAGCTTTCTTT,CASSLSLDTLSTEAFF
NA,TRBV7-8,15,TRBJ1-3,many,TGTGCCAGCAGCCTAGGGAGAGCGGGCGGAAACACCATATATTTT,CASSLGRAGGNTIYF
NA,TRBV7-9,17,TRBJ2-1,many,TGTGCCAGCAGCTCCACCTTATTGGATAGCTCCTACAATGAGCAGTTCTTC,CASSSTLLDSSYNEQFF
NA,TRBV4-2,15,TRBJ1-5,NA,TGTGCCAGCAATCGGGACGGAACTAGCAATCAGCCCCAGCATTTT,CASNRDGTSNQPQHF
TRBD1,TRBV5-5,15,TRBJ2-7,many,TGTGCCAGCAGCTTACAGGACAGGGCTTTATACGAGCAGTACTTC,CASSLQDRALYEQYF
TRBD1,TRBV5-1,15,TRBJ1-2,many,TGCGCCAGCAGCAAAAGGACAGGAAGCGTTAATGGCTACACCTTC,CASSKRTGSVNGYTF
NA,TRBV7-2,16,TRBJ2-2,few,TGTGCCAGCAGCCATAATAGACTTTCCAACACCGGGGAGCTGTTTTTT,CASSHNRLSNTGELFF